A selection of T cell receptor beta chains follows, all from one sample in a study of circulating and synovial CD4+ cells in juvenile arthritis. The method was immunoSEQ multiplex PCR; TCRdb's version includes in-frame clones alone and lacks a portion of them. The sample records over 30,000 clones, roughly 96% being singletons. Sample: CD4+ T cells from blood. All receptors derive from a human donor with juvenile idiopathic arthritis. Each CDR3 is given with its conserved first and last residue. The D gene is left open where the match is weak. Part of the rows lack a size; the others show once, few, many or a class for expanded clones.

J gene: TRBJ2-7; D gene: -; V gene: TRBV15; clone size: -; CDR3 protein: CATTHRGDSYEQYF; CDR3 DNA: TGTGCCACCACCCACCGCGGGGACTCCTACGAGCAGTACTTC
J gene: TRBJ1-2; D gene: -; V gene: TRBV27; clone size: -; CDR3 protein: CASSFSGNYGYTF; CDR3 DNA: TGTGCCAGCAGTTTTTCAGGGAACTATGGCTACACCTTC
J gene: TRBJ2-5; D gene: TRBD1; V gene: TRBV2; clone size: -; CDR3 protein: CASSADRGLETQYF; CDR3 DNA: TGTGCCAGCAGCGCAGACAGGGGGCTAGAGACCCAGTACTTC
J gene: TRBJ2-2; D gene: -; V gene: TRBV19; clone size: -; CDR3 protein: CASRTQGSGTGELFF; CDR3 DNA: TGTGCCAGTAGGACCCAGGGGTCAGGCACCGGGGAGCTGTTTTTT
J gene: TRBJ1-6; D gene: TRBD1; V gene: TRBV28; clone size: -; CDR3 protein: CASSLFLARTGQRSPLHF; CDR3 DNA: TGTGCCAGCAGTTTATTTTTAGCCCGGACAGGGCAACGTTCACCCCTCCACTTT
J gene: TRBJ2-6; D gene: -; V gene: TRBV5-1; clone size: -; CDR3 protein: CASSLEFGKSQTSGANVLTF; CDR3 DNA: TGCGCCAGCAGCTTGGAATTCGGGAAATCCCAAACGTCTGGGGCCAACGTCCTGACTTTC
J gene: TRBJ1-5; D gene: -; V gene: TRBV19; clone size: -; CDR3 protein: CASSITWQVNQPQHF; CDR3 DNA: TGTGCCAGTAGTATTACTTGGCAGGTCAATCAGCCCCAGCATTTT
J gene: TRBJ2-5; D gene: -; V gene: TRBV7-3; clone size: -; CDR3 protein: CASSRDSKETQYF; CDR3 DNA: TGTGCCAGCAGCCGGGACTCCAAAGAGACCCAGTACTTC
J gene: TRBJ1-1; D gene: TRBD1; V gene: TRBV6-5; clone size: -; CDR3 protein: CASRDRGGGEAFF; CDR3 DNA: TGTGCCAGCAGGGACAGGGGAGGCGGTGAAGCTTTCTTT
J gene: TRBJ1-4; D gene: -; V gene: TRBV19; clone size: -; CDR3 protein: CASSRGTEEKLFF; CDR3 DNA: TGTGCCAGTAGTCGAGGGACTGAGGAAAAACTGTTTTTT
J gene: TRBJ1-5; D gene: -; V gene: TRBV7-9; clone size: -; CDR3 protein: CASSWDTSNQPQHF; CDR3 DNA: TGTGCCAGCAGCTGGGACACGAGCAATCAGCCCCAGCATTTT
J gene: TRBJ2-7; D gene: -; V gene: TRBV19; clone size: -; CDR3 protein: CASPQGRCEEQYF; CDR3 DNA: TGTGCCAGTCCCCAGGGGCGCTGTGAAGAGCAGTACTTC
J gene: TRBJ1-3; D gene: -; V gene: TRBV30; clone size: -; CDR3 protein: CAWSVSGSHSGNTIYF; CDR3 DNA: TGTGCCTGGAGTGTCTCAGGGTCCCACTCTGGAAACACCATATATTTT
J gene: TRBJ1-5; D gene: -; V gene: TRBV12-5; clone size: -; CDR3 protein: CASGLDNSNQPQHF; CDR3 DNA: TGTGCTAGTGGTTTGGACAATAGCAATCAGCCCCAGCATTTT
J gene: TRBJ1-2; D gene: -; V gene: TRBV6-5; clone size: -; CDR3 protein: CASSYSTAAYGYTF; CDR3 DNA: TGTGCCAGCAGTTACTCGACAGCAGCCTATGGCTACACCTTC
J gene: TRBJ2-5; D gene: TRBD2; V gene: TRBV5-6; clone size: -; CDR3 protein: CASSSEALAGVETQYF; CDR3 DNA: TGTGCCAGCAGCTCCGAGGCACTAGCGGGAGTAGAGACCCAGTACTTC
J gene: TRBJ1-1; D gene: -; V gene: TRBV28; clone size: -; CDR3 protein: CASSFSYGTLLAFF; CDR3 DNA: TGTGCCAGCAGTTTCTCATACGGTACTCTACTAGCTTTCTTT
J gene: TRBJ2-3; D gene: TRBD1; V gene: TRBV5-1; clone size: -; CDR3 protein: CASSATGVPDTQYF; CDR3 DNA: TGCGCCAGCAGCGCGACAGGGGTTCCAGATACGCAGTATTTT
J gene: TRBJ2-2; D gene: TRBD1; V gene: TRBV7-9; clone size: once; CDR3 protein: CASSRTGGFPNAGELFF; CDR3 DNA: TGTGCCAGCAGCCGGACAGGGGGCTTCCCAAACGCCGGGGAGCTGTTTTTT
J gene: TRBJ2-7; D gene: -; V gene: TRBV11-1; clone size: -; CDR3 protein: CASSLRDYEQYF; CDR3 DNA: TGTGCCAGCAGCCTTCGGGACTACGAGCAGTACTTC
J gene: TRBJ2-5; D gene: TRBD2; V gene: TRBV7-2; clone size: once; CDR3 protein: CASSLGLAGGHQETQYF; CDR3 DNA: TGTGCCAGCAGCTTAGGACTAGCGGGGGGGCACCAAGAGACCCAGTACTTC
J gene: TRBJ2-7; D gene: -; V gene: TRBV7-3; clone size: -; CDR3 protein: CASSLTASYEQYF; CDR3 DNA: TGTGCCAGCAGCTTAACGGCCTCCTACGAGCAGTACTTC
J gene: TRBJ2-7; D gene: -; V gene: TRBV10-2; clone size: few; CDR3 protein: CASSEAGDYEQYF; CDR3 DNA: TGCGCCAGCAGTGAGGCCGGGGACTACGAGCAGTACTTC
J gene: TRBJ2-7; D gene: -; V gene: TRBV5-4; clone size: -; CDR3 protein: CASSLPSTYEQYF; CDR3 DNA: TGTGCCAGCAGCCTCCCTAGCACCTACGAGCAGTACTTC
J gene: TRBJ1-6; D gene: TRBD1; V gene: TRBV30; clone size: -; CDR3 protein: CAWTLMGQSWDSPLHF; CDR3 DNA: TGTGCCTGGACCCTGATGGGACAGAGCTGGGATTCACCCCTCCACTTT
J gene: TRBJ2-5; D gene: -; V gene: TRBV6-5; clone size: -; CDR3 protein: CASRTGLTQYF; CDR3 DNA: TGTGCCAGCCGGACTGGCTTGACCCAGTACTTC
J gene: TRBJ2-1; D gene: TRBD2; V gene: TRBV6-4; clone size: -; CDR3 protein: CASTYQREYNEQFF; CDR3 DNA: TGTGCCAGCACCTACCAGCGGGAATACAATGAGCAGTTCTTC
J gene: TRBJ1-1; D gene: TRBD1; V gene: TRBV4-3; clone size: -; CDR3 protein: CASSHRQGDEAFF; CDR3 DNA: TGCGCCAGCAGCCACAGACAGGGGGATGAAGCTTTCTTT
J gene: TRBJ2-5; D gene: -; V gene: TRBV2; clone size: -; CDR3 protein: CASRATGIFRETQYF; CDR3 DNA: TGTGCCAGCAGGGCGACAGGTATATTCAGAGAGACCCAGTACTTC
J gene: TRBJ2-7; D gene: TRBD2; V gene: TRBV4-3; clone size: -; CDR3 protein: CASSQGREGIYEQYF; CDR3 DNA: TGCGCCAGCAGCCAAGGTCGGGAGGGTATCTACGAGCAGTACTTC
J gene: TRBJ2-7; D gene: -; V gene: TRBV6-5; clone size: once; CDR3 protein: CASSSSLLDRSYEQYF; CDR3 DNA: TGTGCCAGCAGTTCTTCACTCTTGGACAGATCCTACGAGCAGTACTTC
J gene: TRBJ1-1; D gene: -; V gene: TRBV4-3; clone size: -; CDR3 protein: CASSQERGGEAFF; CDR3 DNA: TGCGCCAGCAGCCAAGAGCGGGGCGGGGAAGCTTTCTTT
J gene: TRBJ2-7; D gene: TRBD1; V gene: TRBV28; clone size: -; CDR3 protein: CASIKGTGYEQYF; CDR3 DNA: TGTGCCAGCATAAAAGGGACAGGGTACGAGCAGTACTTC
J gene: TRBJ2-7; D gene: -; V gene: TRBV28; clone size: -; CDR3 protein: CASSPRQQYEQYF; CDR3 DNA: TGTGCCAGCAGTCCCCGACAGCAATACGAGCAGTACTTC
J gene: TRBJ1-2; D gene: -; V gene: TRBV4-1; clone size: -; CDR3 protein: CASSPPEGTPNYGYTF; CDR3 DNA: TGCGCCAGCAGCCCCCCCGAAGGGACACCCAACTATGGCTACACCTTC
J gene: TRBJ1-2; D gene: -; V gene: TRBV28; clone size: -; CDR3 protein: CASSSDKFYGYTF; CDR3 DNA: TGTGCCAGCAGTTCAGACAAGTTCTATGGCTACACCTTC
J gene: TRBJ2-7; D gene: -; V gene: TRBV6-5; clone size: -; CDR3 protein: CASSQVSYEQYF; CDR3 DNA: TGTGCCAGCAGTCAGGTCTCCTACGAGCAGTACTTC
J gene: TRBJ2-1; D gene: -; V gene: TRBV18; clone size: once; CDR3 protein: CASSPQSERGAPVSYNEQFF; CDR3 DNA: TGTGCCAGCTCACCTCAGTCGGAACGGGGGGCTCCCGTCTCCTACAATGAGCAGTTCTTC
J gene: TRBJ2-5; D gene: TRBD2; V gene: TRBV7-2; clone size: -; CDR3 protein: CASSQTSGRETQYF; CDR3 DNA: TGTGCCAGCAGCCAGACTAGCGGGAGAGAGACCCAGTACTTC
J gene: TRBJ1-2; D gene: -; V gene: TRBV27; clone size: -; CDR3 protein: CASSVRFQGGYTF; CDR3 DNA: TGTGCCAGCAGTGTGAGATTTCAGGGGGGCTACACCTTC
J gene: TRBJ2-3; D gene: TRBD2; V gene: TRBV11-2; clone size: once; CDR3 protein: CASSWSGRPSTDTQYF; CDR3 DNA: TGTGCCAGCAGCTGGAGCGGGAGGCCAAGCACAGATACGCAGTATTTT
J gene: TRBJ2-5; D gene: -; V gene: TRBV28; clone size: -; CDR3 protein: CASSLRRGQETQYF; CDR3 DNA: TGTGCCAGCAGTTTGAGAAGGGGACAAGAGACCCAGTACTTC
J gene: TRBJ2-5; D gene: TRBD2; V gene: TRBV2; clone size: -; CDR3 protein: CASSVAGSPRQETQYF; CDR3 DNA: TGTGCCAGCAGTGTAGCGGGGAGTCCTCGTCAAGAGACCCAGTACTTC
J gene: TRBJ1-2; D gene: -; V gene: TRBV2; clone size: -; CDR3 protein: CASTGGFGYGYTF; CDR3 DNA: TGTGCCAGCACTGGGGGCTTCGGCTATGGCTACACCTTC
J gene: TRBJ1-1; D gene: -; V gene: TRBV19; clone size: -; CDR3 protein: CASSMAPGQSLNTEAFF; CDR3 DNA: TGTGCCAGTAGTATGGCACCTGGACAGTCCCTGAACACTGAAGCTTTCTTT
J gene: TRBJ2-4; D gene: TRBD1; V gene: TRBV29-1; clone size: -; CDR3 protein: CSVALTTGGLAKNIQYF; CDR3 DNA: TGCAGCGTCGCCCTGACGACAGGGGGCCTTGCCAAAAACATTCAGTACTTC
J gene: TRBJ2-1; D gene: TRBD1; V gene: TRBV27; clone size: -; CDR3 protein: CASSLGQGAYNEQFF; CDR3 DNA: TGTGCCAGCAGTTTAGGACAGGGGGCCTACAATGAGCAGTTCTTC
J gene: TRBJ2-6; D gene: TRBD2; V gene: TRBV2; clone size: -; CDR3 protein: CASRTSAGANVLTF; CDR3 DNA: TGTGCCAGCAGAACTAGCGCTGGGGCCAACGTCCTGACTTTC
J gene: TRBJ2-1; D gene: -; V gene: TRBV6-5; clone size: -; CDR3 protein: CASSYRWAAPNEQFF; CDR3 DNA: TGTGCCAGCAGTTATAGGTGGGCTGCCCCCAATGAGCAGTTCTTC
J gene: TRBJ1-1; D gene: TRBD1; V gene: TRBV18; clone size: -; CDR3 protein: CASSPPGTGVTEAFF; CDR3 DNA: TGTGCCAGCTCACCTCCCGGGACAGGGGTCACTGAAGCTTTCTTT
J gene: TRBJ2-1; D gene: TRBD2; V gene: TRBV6-5; clone size: -; CDR3 protein: CASHRTSSYNEQFF; CDR3 DNA: TGTGCCAGCCATCGGACTAGTTCCTACAATGAGCAGTTCTTC
J gene: TRBJ2-7; D gene: TRBD1; V gene: TRBV19; clone size: -; CDR3 protein: CASSTQTGSYEQYF; CDR3 DNA: TGTGCCAGTAGTACCCAGACAGGGTCCTACGAGCAGTACTTC
J gene: TRBJ1-4; D gene: -; V gene: TRBV7-6; clone size: -; CDR3 protein: CASSLKQTFSEKLFF; CDR3 DNA: TGTGCCAGCAGCCTAAAACAGACATTTAGTGAAAAACTGTTTTTT
J gene: TRBJ2-3; D gene: -; V gene: TRBV7-9; clone size: -; CDR3 protein: CASSSGINPVPNKTDTQYF; CDR3 DNA: TGTGCCAGCAGCTCCGGGATAAACCCAGTCCCAAACAAAACAGATACGCAGTATTTT
J gene: TRBJ2-7; D gene: -; V gene: TRBV21-1; clone size: -; CDR3 protein: CASTLRAGGSEQYF; CDR3 DNA: TGTGCCAGCACCCTGCGCGCGGGAGGGAGCGAGCAGTACTTC
J gene: TRBJ2-7; D gene: TRBD1; V gene: TRBV6-5; clone size: -; CDR3 protein: CASSYDPGTGHEQYF; CDR3 DNA: TGTGCCAGCAGTTACGACCCCGGGACAGGCCACGAGCAGTACTTC
J gene: TRBJ2-7; D gene: -; V gene: TRBV14; clone size: -; CDR3 protein: CASSRSGFPYEQYF; CDR3 DNA: TGTGCCAGCAGCCGCTCGGGGTTTCCCTACGAGCAGTACTTC
J gene: TRBJ2-4; D gene: TRBD2; V gene: TRBV5-6; clone size: -; CDR3 protein: CASSLVSREGAKNIQYF; CDR3 DNA: TGTGCCAGCAGCTTGGTATCGCGGGAGGGTGCCAAAAACATTCAGTACTTC
J gene: TRBJ2-1; D gene: -; V gene: TRBV27; clone size: -; CDR3 protein: CASSFEASSSYNEQFF; CDR3 DNA: TGTGCCAGCAGTTTCGAAGCGTCTAGCTCCTACAATGAGCAGTTCTTC
J gene: TRBJ1-2; D gene: -; V gene: TRBV19; clone size: -; CDR3 protein: CASSTEIGRANYGYTF; CDR3 DNA: TGTGCCAGTAGTACGGAGATCGGCAGGGCTAACTATGGCTACACCTTC